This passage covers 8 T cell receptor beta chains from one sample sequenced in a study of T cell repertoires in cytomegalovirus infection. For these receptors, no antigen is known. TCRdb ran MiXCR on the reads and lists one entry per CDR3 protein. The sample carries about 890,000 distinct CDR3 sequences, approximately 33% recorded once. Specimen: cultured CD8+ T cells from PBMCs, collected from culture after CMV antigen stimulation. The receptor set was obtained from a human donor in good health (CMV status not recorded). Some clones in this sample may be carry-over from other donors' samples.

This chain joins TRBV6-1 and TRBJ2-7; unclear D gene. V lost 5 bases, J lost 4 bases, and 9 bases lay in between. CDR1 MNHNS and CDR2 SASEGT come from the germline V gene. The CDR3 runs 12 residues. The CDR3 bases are TGTGCCAGCAGTATTACGGATTACGAGCAGTACGTC. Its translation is CASSITDYEQYV.

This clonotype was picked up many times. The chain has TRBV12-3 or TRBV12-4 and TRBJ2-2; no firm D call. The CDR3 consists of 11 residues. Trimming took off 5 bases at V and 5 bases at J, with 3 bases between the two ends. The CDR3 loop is CASSGTGELFF. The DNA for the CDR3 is TGTGCCAGCAGTGGAACCGGGGAGCTGTTTTTT.

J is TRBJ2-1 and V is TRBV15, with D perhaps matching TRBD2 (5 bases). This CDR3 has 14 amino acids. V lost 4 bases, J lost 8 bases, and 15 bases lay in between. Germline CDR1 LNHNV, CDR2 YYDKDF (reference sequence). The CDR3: CATSNRGSEDEQFF. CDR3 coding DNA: TGTGCCACCAGCAACAGAGGGTCGGAGGATGAGCAGTTCTTC.

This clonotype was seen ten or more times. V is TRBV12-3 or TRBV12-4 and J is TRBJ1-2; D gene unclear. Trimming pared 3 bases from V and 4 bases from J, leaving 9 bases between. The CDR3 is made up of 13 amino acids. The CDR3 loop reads CASSFNRFYGYTF. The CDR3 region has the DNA TGTGCCAGCAGTTTCAACAGATTCTATGGCTACACCTTC.

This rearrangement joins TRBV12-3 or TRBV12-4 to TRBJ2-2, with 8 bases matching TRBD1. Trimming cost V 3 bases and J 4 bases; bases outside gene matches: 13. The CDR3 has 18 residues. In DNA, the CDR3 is TGTGCCAGCAGTTTTATCCTTGATTACAGGGGGATCACCGGGGAGCTGTTTTTT. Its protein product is CASSFILDYRGITGELFF.

The DNA of the CDR3 is TGCGCCAGCAGCCAAGATCTACCCGACGATGAGCAGTTCTTC. Its protein is CASSQDLPDDEQFF. The rearrangement links TRBV4-1 to TRBJ2-1; no clear D gene. The CDR3 contains 14 residues. Trimming took 0 bases from V and 8 from J, leaving 11 bases between them. Germline CDR1 and CDR2: MGHRA and YSYEKL.

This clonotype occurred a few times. Here the CDR3 reads CSASDRSSYEQYF. Written as DNA, the CDR3 is TGCAGTGCCAGTGACAGGAGCTCCTACGAGCAGTACTTC. The V and J genes are TRBV20-1 and TRBJ2-7, with a possible D match to TRBD1 (6 bases). The CDR3 loop spans 13 amino acids. Germline V gives CDR1 DFQATT, CDR2 SNEGSKA (reference sequence). Trimming stripped 6 bases from V and 0 bases from J, with 12 bases between.

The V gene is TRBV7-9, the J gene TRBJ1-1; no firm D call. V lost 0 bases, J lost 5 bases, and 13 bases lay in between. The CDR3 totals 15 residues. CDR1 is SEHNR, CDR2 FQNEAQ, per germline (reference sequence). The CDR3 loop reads CASSLARVVGTEAFF. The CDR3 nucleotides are TGTGCCAGCAGCTTAGCGAGGGTGGTCGGTACTGAAGCTTTCTTT. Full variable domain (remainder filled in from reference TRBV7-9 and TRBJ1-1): DTGVSQNPRHKITKRGQNVTFRCDPISEHNRLYWYRQTLGQGPEFLTYFQNEAQLEKSRLLSDRFSAERPKGSFSTLEIQRTEQGDSAMYLCASSLARVVGTEAFFGQGTRLTVV.